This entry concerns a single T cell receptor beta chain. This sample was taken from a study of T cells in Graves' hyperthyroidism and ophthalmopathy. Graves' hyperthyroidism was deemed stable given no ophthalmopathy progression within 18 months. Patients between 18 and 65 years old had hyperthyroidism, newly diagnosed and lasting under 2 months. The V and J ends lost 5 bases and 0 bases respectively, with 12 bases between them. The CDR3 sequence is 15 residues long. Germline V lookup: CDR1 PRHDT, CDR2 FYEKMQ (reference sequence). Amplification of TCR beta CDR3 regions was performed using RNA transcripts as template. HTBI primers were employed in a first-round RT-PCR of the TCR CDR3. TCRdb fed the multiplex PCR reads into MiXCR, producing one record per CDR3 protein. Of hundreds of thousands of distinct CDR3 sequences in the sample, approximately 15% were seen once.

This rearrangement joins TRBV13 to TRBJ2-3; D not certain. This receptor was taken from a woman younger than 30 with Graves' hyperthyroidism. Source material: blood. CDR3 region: CASSVVGTSTDTQYF. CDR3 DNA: TGTGCCAGCAGCGTAGTGGGCACAAGCACAGATACGCAGTATTTT.